This T cell receptor (beta chain) came from a study of cytomegalovirus exposure and HLA in healthy donors (dated by TCRdb to 2015 to 2018). Broadly, across the study: According to a later analysis, one platform produced both the 120 validation repertoires and the 666 repertoires of the first cohort. The study combined high-throughput TCR immunosequencing, statistical association of individual TCRs with disease status, and machine learning to predict cytomegalovirus infection status. The study was designed to test whether signatures of past pathogen exposure could be identified by cataloging public T cell receptors. Besides the first cohort of roughly 700 subjects, a separate validation cohort made up of 120 different subjects was used. General study outcomes and caveats: While some public TCRs were present in many individuals, most TCR sequences turned up only very rarely across donors. The authors suggested that the approach could potentially be generalized to other disease states and immunological phenotypes. A later analysis lacked HLA typing for the validation cohort, so it scored co-occurrence in that cohort across all 120 repertoires. A total of around 150 TCR beta chains were listed by the study as associated with cytomegalovirus. A later analysis found that TCRs clustered in the first cohort also tended to co-occur in the roughly 120 validation repertoires, with 94% of cluster scores above 0. A few of the identified cytomegalovirus-associated TCR beta chains were confirmed in vitro to be specific for cytomegalovirus antigens. The classifier was reported to diagnose cytomegalovirus status with high specificity and sensitivity in both the original and validation cohorts.

As to this clone: This clone's antigen is unknown. The record has no base qualities; no much larger clone is one base away.

Between the V and J ends, shortened by 2 bases and 4 bases respectively, the junction contains 12 bases. From the cysteine up to the phenylalanine, the CDR3 has a length of 14 residues. Only the CDR3 region is kept as DNA, spanning 42 bases read in frame from base 1. Looking up the germline V gene (reference sequence) yields CDR1 GTSNPN and CDR2 SVGIG. The library was built by means of the immunoSEQ multiplex PCR assay. Concerning the study's data processing: A statistical classification framework was built to diagnose cytomegalovirus status from the catalog of TCR beta chain sequences. TCRdb holds this immuneACCESS table with in-frame rearrangements only. Some clones are missing; in checked studies, unresolved V genes explain under half, and the rest has no known cause. The D gene and trimming were derived from the DNA, and the V and J assignments and clone size from that table. Present in this sample are 200,000 or so clones, 88% of which were seen just once. In total, the top ten clones hold about 3% of the sample.

Separate from the approximately 730-subject first cohort, the validation cohort of over 90 subjects was the group to which the donors belonged. The sequencing sample was made of PBMCs. The sequence is built from TRBV30 and TRBJ1-5; TRBD1 is a weak D gene call, 6 bases matching. This clonotype was obtained from a woman under 30 in good health and CMV-seronegative. The CDR3 loop reads CAWSFSGENQPQHF. Read as DNA, the sequence is TGTGCCTGGAGTTTTTCAGGGGAGAATCAGCCCCAGCATTTT.